This TCR beta chain was retrieved from a study of T cells in Graves' hyperthyroidism and ophthalmopathy. Germline CDR1 and CDR2: SEHNR and FQNEAQ (reference sequence). This CDR3 contains 15 residues. Germline trimming cut 0 bases from V and 4 bases from J; bases unmatched to any gene: 3. It was RNA transcripts that yielded the amplified TCR beta CDR3 regions. First-round RT-PCR of the TCR CDR3 relied on the HTBI primer set. TCRdb re-analysed the multiplex PCR reads in MiXCR, keeping a single row per CDR3 protein. The repertoire holds a few hundred thousand distinct CDR3 sequences, with roughly 46% as singletons. General study results and limits: Ophthalmopathy and stable hyperthyroidism were told apart by a 13 V-J model. Blood also carried most thyroid clonotypes expanded above 0.001.

Of note for this clonotype: Antigen: not known.

Sequenced: peripheral blood or thyroid tissue (not recorded which). The TCR sequence derives from a woman aged 18-35 years with Graves' hyperthyroidism. The J gene is TRBJ2-7, the V gene TRBV7-9; 10 bases are shared with TRBD2. The CDR3 region is CASSLAELAGYEQYF. CDR3 sequence (DNA): TGTGCCAGCAGCTTAGCCGAACTAGCGGGGTACGAGCAGTACTTC.